This TCR beta chain was recovered during a study of shared clonotypes between healthy human individuals. In the study overall: Donor ages ranged 18 to 49 years: a couple of women, a few men. Study-wide results and limits: Naive CD4 clonotypes overlapped across a handful of donors at roughly 5.1%.

Profiled with immunoSEQ multiplex PCR; TCRdb holds only in-frame clones, not every one. The data hold about 2.1 million clones, with about 93% observed a single time. CD8 cells regarded as naive lacked CD45RO, were positively chosen for CCR7, and omitted terminally differentiated effector memory CD45RA+ cells. Germline trimming cut 2 bases from V and 6 bases from J; bases unmatched to any gene: 7. CDR3 length: 15 residues. Germline V gene lookup returns CDR1 MGHDK and CDR2 SYGVNS. A word on this clone: The antigen is not known.

Sequencing was carried out using naive CD8+ T cells from PBMCs. The clonotype comes from a young man in good health. Some clones in this sample may be carry-over from other donors' samples. The chain links TRBV25-1 to TRBJ1-2; 9 nucleotides match TRBD1. CDR3 bases: TGTGCCAGCAGTGAAATTGGTGGGACAGGGCATGGCTACACCTTC. As protein: CASSEIGGTGHGYTF.